The 25 T cell receptor beta chains listed next were all sequenced from one sample in a study of T cell changes during pregnancy in multiple sclerosis. Repertoires were generated with immunoSEQ multiplex PCR, while TCRdb's copy carries only in-frame clones and drops some. The data contain around 69,000 clones, 85% to 95% of them singletons. Sequencing used peripheral blood, obtained in the second trimester of pregnancy. These receptors came from a female donor in good health, enrolled as a control in a pregnancy study.

The CDR3 sequence: CASSSLAGGETQYF. The CDR3 bases are TGTGCCAGCAGCTCTTTAGCGGGGGGCGAGACCCAGTACTTC. The chain recombines TRBV7-6 with TRBJ2-5; 10 bases align to TRBD2. V shed 4 bases and J 5 bases; nucleotides not matched to a gene: 4. Germline assignment: CDR1 SGHVS and CDR2 FNYEAQ. The CDR3 consists of 14 residues.

The rearrangement uses TRBV13 and TRBJ1-5, with a weak D call TRBD1 (6 bases). This CDR3 spans 14 amino acids. V lost 5 bases and J lost 6, with 14 bases in between. Germline CDR1 reads PRHDT; CDR2 reads FYEKMQ (reference sequence). The CDR3 DNA sequence: TGTGCCAGCAGCGCAGGGGTGACAGTTCAGCCCCAGCATTTT. Translated, it gives CASSAGVTVQPQHF.

V is TRBV5-6 and J is TRBJ1-2; TRBD1 matches at 12 bases. This CDR3 has 19 amino acids. Germline loops: CDR1 SGHDT, CDR2 YYEEEE. J lost 5 bases, V lost 4 bases, and 18 bases had no gene match. The CDR3 DNA is TGTGCCAGCAGCCCTCTCGGGACAGGGGGCGGTAGTTTAGGGTATGGCTACACCTTC. Protein sequence: CASSPLGTGGGSLGYGYTF.

The rearrangement joins TRBV10-3 to TRBJ1-1; no clear D. Germline CDR1 and CDR2: ENHRY and SYGVKD. The CDR3 contains 12 residues. V dropped 3 bases and J dropped 0 bases, with 2 bases sitting between them. CDR3: CAISDMNTEAFF. CDR3 sequence (DNA): TGTGCCATCAGTGATATGAACACTGAAGCTTTCTTT.

About this clone itself: The sample holds other DNA sequences that translate to the same CDR3. V is TRBV4-1 and J is TRBJ1-2, with D possibly being TRBD1 (5 bases). This CDR3 is 14 amino acids long. V was pared by 0 bases and J by 4 bases, with 9 bases between. Looked up from germline, CDR1 is MGHRA and CDR2 is YSYEKL. The CDR3 protein is CASSQEAGGYGYTF. CDR3 bases: TGCGCCAGCAGCCAAGAAGCGGGGGGCTATGGCTACACCTTC.

CDR3 DNA: TGTGCCACCAGCAGGTCGGGGCGGGGGCCATCAACAGATACGCAGTATTTT. This gives the protein CATSRSGRGPSTDTQYF. The chain carries TRBV15 and TRBJ2-3, with D possibly being TRBD2 (7 bases). The CDR3 is 17 amino acids. From germline, CDR1 is LNHNV and CDR2 YYDKDF (reference sequence). V was cut by 3 bases and J by 3 bases, with 19 bases left in between.

This clone has only a few counts. The chain carries TRBV7-9 and TRBJ2-3, with D tentatively TRBD1 (6 bases). This CDR3 is built from 15 residues. The V gene lost 6 bases and the J gene lost 0 bases, with 13 bases spanning the gap. Germline CDR1 and CDR2: SEHNR and FQNEAQ (reference sequence). For the CDR3, the DNA is TGTGCCAGCAGACCGACAGGTTCTAGCACAGATACGCAGTATTTT. It codes for CASRPTGSSTDTQYF.

This chain joins TRBV7-2 and TRBJ2-3; possibly TRBD1 for D (6 bases). Germline V gene sequence: CDR1 SGHTA, CDR2 FQGNSA. The V gene lost 5 bases and the J gene lost 7 bases, with 31 bases spanning the gap. There are 19 residues in the CDR3. The CDR3 reads CASSANGFRDTAAGHTQYF. Here the CDR3 DNA reads TGTGCCAGCAGCGCCAACGGATTCCGGGACACCGCTGCGGGTCATACGCAGTATTTT.

The rearrangement uses TRBV9 and TRBJ2-6, with D possibly matching TRBD2 (6 bases). Looked up from germline, CDR1 is SGDLS and CDR2 is YYNGEE. CDR3 length equals 16 residues. The ends were cut back, 3 bases at V and 0 bases at J, with 10 bases in the middle. The CDR3 is CASSGGVSSGANVLTF. DNA of the CDR3: TGTGCCAGCAGCGGGGGGGTCTCCTCTGGGGCCAACGTCCTGACTTTC.

The DNA for the CDR3 is TGTGCCAGCTCTAGGAGGGGGGGCGCAATGAACACTGAAGCTTTCTTT. Translated: CASSRRGGAMNTEAFF. This rearrangement joins TRBV7-2 to TRBJ1-1, with D maybe TRBD1 (6 bases). Germline loops: CDR1 SGHTA, CDR2 FQGNSA. V shed 8 bases and J shed 0 bases, with 19 bases lying between them. There are 16 residues in the CDR3.

This rearrangement joins TRBV7-9 to TRBJ1-4; D perhaps matches TRBD1 (6 bases). Germline V lookup: CDR1 SEHNR, CDR2 FQNEAQ (reference sequence). Trimming left V 5 bases short and J 1 base short, with 17 bases between. CDR3 length: 17 residues. The CDR3 region has the DNA TGTGCCAGCAGCCCTCGGGACACAGGCGGAACTAATGAAAAACTGTTTTTT. Residues: CASSPRDTGGTNEKLFF. The entire variable domain, with the rest obtained from reference TRBV7-9 and TRBJ1-4, is as follows: DTGVSQNPRHKITKRGQNVTFRCDPISEHNRLYWYRQTLGQGPEFLTYFQNEAQLEKSRLLSDRFSAERPKGSFSTLEIQRTEQGDSAMYLCASSPRDTGGTNEKLFFGSGTQLSVL.

About this clone itself: The junction does not match germline at one end; this may be a read error. The chain recombines TRBV7-7 with TRBJ2-2, with a possible D match to TRBD1 (5 bases). This CDR3 comprises 14 residues. From germline, CDR1 is SSHAT and CDR2 FNYEAQ (reference sequence). The CDR3: CASSSQGNTGELFF. DNA for the CDR3: TGTGCTAGCAGCTCGCAGGGGAACACCGGGGAGCTGTTTTTT.

The J gene is TRBJ1-1, the V gene TRBV5-4, with D possibly TRBD1 on 5 matching bases. Germline V CDR1 and CDR2: SGHNT, YYREEE (reference sequence). V was trimmed by 3 bases and J by 2 bases, leaving 26 bases between them. This CDR3 spans 19 amino acids. The CDR3 spells CASSSFRGSWGAFNTEAFF. CDR3 DNA: TGTGCCAGCAGCTCCTTTAGGGGTTCTTGGGGCGCCTTCAACACTGAAGCTTTCTTT.

This clone is a singleton in its sample. V and J are TRBV21-1 and TRBJ2-2; TRBD2, the table's D call, lacks a check against the DNA. TRBV21-1 is marked as a pseudogene. The CDR3 is made up of 11 amino acids. CDR3 in amino acids: CASLRTGELFF. For the CDR3, the DNA is TGTGCCAGCCTGAGGACCGGGGAGCTGTTTTTT.

CDR3 amino acids: CATSRDRGLSGETQYF. For the CDR3, the DNA is TGTGCCACCAGCAGAGATAGGGGGTTATCCGGAGAGACCCAGTACTTC. V and J are TRBV15 and TRBJ2-5, with D possibly being TRBD1 (6 bases). Trimming took 0 bases from V and 4 from J, leaving 15 bases between them. There are 16 residues in the CDR3. Per the germline V gene, CDR1 is LNHNV and CDR2 is YYDKDF (reference sequence). The full variable domain, in which reference TRBV15 and TRBJ2-5 provide the parts outside the CDR3, is DAMVIQNPRYQVTQFGKPVTLSCSQTLNHNVMYWYQQKSSQAPKLLFHYYDKDFNNEADTPDNFQSRRPNTSFCFLDIRSPGLGDTAMYLCATSRDRGLSGETQYFGPGTRLLVL.

This rearrangement joins TRBV4-1 to TRBJ2-5; 8 positions match TRBD2. V lost 0 bases to trimming and J lost 4 bases; unmatched junction nucleotides: 10. The CDR3 runs 17 residues. CDR1 MGHRA and CDR2 YSYEKL come from the germline V gene. The CDR3 spells CASSQDRAGGRLETQYF. CDR3 in DNA: TGCGCCAGCAGCCAAGATCGGGCGGGGGGACGACTAGAGACCCAGTACTTC.

This clone was observed once. CDR3 bases: TGTGCCAGCAGCGTCGACTGGGACGAGCAGTACTTC. Translating gives CASSVDWDEQYF. The rearrangement links TRBV11-2 to TRBJ2-7; no firm D call. Trimming took off 5 bases at V and 5 bases at J, with 10 bases between the two ends. This CDR3 has 12 residues. CDR1 is SGHAT, CDR2 FQNNGV, per germline.

This rearrangement joins TRBV2 to TRBJ1-2; TRBD1 agrees at 9 bases. CDR3 length equals 11 residues. V gave up 6 bases and J gave up 8 bases; unmatched junction bases: 1. Germline V gives CDR1 SNHLY, CDR2 FYNNEI. The CDR3 DNA is TGTGCCAGCAGACAGGGGGCGGGCTACACCTTC. This sequence encodes CASRQGAGYTF.

The rearrangement uses TRBV11-1 and TRBJ2-7; D possibly corresponds to TRBD1 (6 bases). This CDR3 spans 14 amino acids. The V gene's germline CDR1 is SGHAT and CDR2 FQDESV (reference sequence). The V end was cut by 3 bases, the J end by 2 bases, with 11 bases between. CDR3 residues: CASSFYRVAYEQYF. CDR3 DNA sequence: TGTGCCAGCAGCTTTTACAGGGTTGCCTACGAGCAGTACTTC.

This clone was seen a single time. The chain employs TRBV5-4 and TRBJ1-1; a possible D gene is TRBD1 (5 bases). Germline values: CDR1 SGHNT, CDR2 YYREEE (reference sequence). Trimming removed 5 bases from V and 4 bases from J, with 12 bases in between. There are 13 residues in the CDR3. CDR3: CASSQDISTEAFF. In nucleotides, the CDR3 is TGTGCCAGCAGTCAGGACATTTCCACTGAAGCTTTCTTT.

V and J are TRBV4-3 and TRBJ1-1; unclear D gene. Looked up from germline, CDR1 is LGHNA and CDR2 is YSLEER. The CDR3 is 15 residues long. V was shortened by 0 bases and J by 5 bases, with 13 bases between the two germline ends. CDR3 in amino acids: CASSQDFPYRTEAFF. CDR3 DNA: TGCGCCAGCAGCCAAGACTTTCCTTATCGTACTGAAGCTTTCTTT.

The chain employs TRBV7-9 and TRBJ1-6; D is undetermined. This CDR3 contains 12 residues. V gave up 5 bases and J gave up 15 bases, with 14 bases separating them. Looked up from germline, CDR1 is SEHNR and CDR2 is FQNEAQ (reference sequence). The CDR3, as DNA: TGTGCCAGCAGCCTAGGCGGGCGGGTCCTCCACTTT. Amino acid sequence: CASSLGGRVLHF.

This clone has only one observation. The V gene is TRBV7-9, the J gene TRBJ2-1; perhaps TRBD1 as D (5 bases). Germline CDR1 and CDR2: SEHNR and FQNEAQ (reference sequence). The germline V and J ends were trimmed by 9 bases and 0 bases, with 6 bases remaining between them. This CDR3 has 12 amino acids. CDR3 sequence (DNA): TGTGCCAGTGGACACTCCTACAATGAGCAGTTCTTC. Translation gives CASGHSYNEQFF.

The rearrangement uses TRBV14 and TRBJ2-3; the D gene is possibly TRBD1 (6 bases). The CDR3 is 17 residues long. V was pared by 0 bases and J by 2 bases, with 15 bases between. The germline CDR1 and CDR2 sequences are SGHDN and FVKESK. This CDR3 is CASSQDHLQGYTDTQYF. The CDR3 DNA is TGTGCCAGCAGCCAAGACCACCTACAGGGTTACACAGATACGCAGTATTTT.

The genes are TRBV5-6 and TRBJ2-7; D is possibly TRBD2 (5 bases). The CDR3 totals 15 residues. Germline V lookup: CDR1 SGHDT, CDR2 YYEEEE. Trimming removed 8 bases at V and 3 bases at J, with 21 bases between. Here the CDR3 DNA reads TGTGCCAGACCCCTATACCGGGATCCTTACTACGAGCAGTACTTC. Residues: CARPLYRDPYYEQYF. The full variable domain, completed using reference TRBV5-6 and TRBJ2-7, is DAGVTQSPTHLIKTRGQQVTLRCSPKSGHDTVSWYQQALGQGPQFIFQYYEEEERQRGNFPDRFSGHQFPNYSSELNVNALLLGDSALYLCARPLYRDPYYEQYFGPGTRLTVT.